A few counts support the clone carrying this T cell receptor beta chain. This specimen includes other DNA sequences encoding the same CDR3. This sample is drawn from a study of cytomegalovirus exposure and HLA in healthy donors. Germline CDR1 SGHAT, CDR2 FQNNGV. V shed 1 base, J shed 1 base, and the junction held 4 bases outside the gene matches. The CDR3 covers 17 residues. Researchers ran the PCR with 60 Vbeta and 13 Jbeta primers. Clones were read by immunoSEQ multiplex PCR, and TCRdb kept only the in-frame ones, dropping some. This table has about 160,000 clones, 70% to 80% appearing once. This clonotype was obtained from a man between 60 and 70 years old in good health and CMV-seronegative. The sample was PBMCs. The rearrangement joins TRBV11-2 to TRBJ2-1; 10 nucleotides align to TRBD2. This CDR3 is CASSLGTSGYSYNEQFF. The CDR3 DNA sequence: TGTGCCAGCAGCTTAGGGACTAGCGGCTATTCCTACAATGAGCAGTTCTTC.